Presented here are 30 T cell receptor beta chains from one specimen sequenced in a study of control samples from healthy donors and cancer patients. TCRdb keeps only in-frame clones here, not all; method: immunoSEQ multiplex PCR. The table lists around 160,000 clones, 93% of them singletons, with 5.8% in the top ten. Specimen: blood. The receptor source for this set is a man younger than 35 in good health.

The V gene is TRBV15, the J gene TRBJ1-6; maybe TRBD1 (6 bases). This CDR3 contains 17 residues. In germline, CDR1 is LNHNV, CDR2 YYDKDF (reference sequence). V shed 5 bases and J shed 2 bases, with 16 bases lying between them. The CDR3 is CATSLTAGVPYNSPLHF. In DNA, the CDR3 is TGTGCCACCAGCCTTACGGCAGGGGTTCCCTATAATTCACCCCTCCACTTT.

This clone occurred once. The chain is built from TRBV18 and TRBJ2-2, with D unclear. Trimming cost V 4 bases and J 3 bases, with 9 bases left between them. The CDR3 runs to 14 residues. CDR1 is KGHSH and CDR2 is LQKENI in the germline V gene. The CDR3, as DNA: TGTGCCAGCTCACTCGCCAAACACACCGGGGAGCTGTTTTTT. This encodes CASSLAKHTGELFF.

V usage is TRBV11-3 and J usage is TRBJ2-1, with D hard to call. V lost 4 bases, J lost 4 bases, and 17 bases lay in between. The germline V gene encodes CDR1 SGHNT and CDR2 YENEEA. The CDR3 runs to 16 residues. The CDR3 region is CASSSRFGERYNEQFF. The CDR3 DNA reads TGTGCCAGCAGCTCCCGCTTTGGGGAACGATACAATGAGCAGTTCTTC.

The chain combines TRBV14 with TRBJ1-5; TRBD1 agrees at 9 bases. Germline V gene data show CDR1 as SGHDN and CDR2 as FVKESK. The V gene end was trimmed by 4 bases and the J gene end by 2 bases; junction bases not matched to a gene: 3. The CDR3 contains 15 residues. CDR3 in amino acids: CASSPQGAGNQPQHF. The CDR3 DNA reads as TGTGCCAGCAGCCCACAGGGGGCCGGCAATCAGCCCCAGCATTTT.

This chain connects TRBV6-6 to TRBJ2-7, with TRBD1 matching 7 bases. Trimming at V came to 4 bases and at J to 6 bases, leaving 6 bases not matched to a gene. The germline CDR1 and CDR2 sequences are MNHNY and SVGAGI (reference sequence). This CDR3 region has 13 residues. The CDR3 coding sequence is TGTGCCAGCAGTTTGAACAGGGGAAGCGAGCAGTACTTC. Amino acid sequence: CASSLNRGSEQYF.

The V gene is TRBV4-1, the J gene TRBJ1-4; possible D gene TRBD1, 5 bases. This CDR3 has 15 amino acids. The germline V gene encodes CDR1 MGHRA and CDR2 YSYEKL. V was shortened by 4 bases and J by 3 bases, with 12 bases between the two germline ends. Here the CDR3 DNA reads TGCGCCAGCAGCCTCCTTCAGACAGCTAATGAAAAACTGTTTTTT. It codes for CASSLLQTANEKLFF.

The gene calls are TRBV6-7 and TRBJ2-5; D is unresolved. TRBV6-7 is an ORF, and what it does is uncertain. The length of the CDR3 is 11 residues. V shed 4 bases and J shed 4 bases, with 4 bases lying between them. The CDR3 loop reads CASSWRETQYF. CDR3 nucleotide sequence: TGTGCCAGCAGTTGGAGAGAGACCCAGTACTTC.

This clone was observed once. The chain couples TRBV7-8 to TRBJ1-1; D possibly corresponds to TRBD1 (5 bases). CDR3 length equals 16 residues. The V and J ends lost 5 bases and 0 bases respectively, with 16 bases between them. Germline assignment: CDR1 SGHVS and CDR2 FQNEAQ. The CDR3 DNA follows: TGTGCCAGCAGCCCCGTGAGGGACGGATTGAACACTGAAGCTTTCTTT. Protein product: CASSPVRDGLNTEAFF.

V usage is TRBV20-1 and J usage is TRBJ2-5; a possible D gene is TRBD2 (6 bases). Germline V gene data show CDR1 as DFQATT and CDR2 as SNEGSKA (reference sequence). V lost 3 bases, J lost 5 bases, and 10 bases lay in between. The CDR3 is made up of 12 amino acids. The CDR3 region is CSASGGRETQYF. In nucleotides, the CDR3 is TGCAGTGCTAGTGGGGGGAGGGAGACCCAGTACTTC.

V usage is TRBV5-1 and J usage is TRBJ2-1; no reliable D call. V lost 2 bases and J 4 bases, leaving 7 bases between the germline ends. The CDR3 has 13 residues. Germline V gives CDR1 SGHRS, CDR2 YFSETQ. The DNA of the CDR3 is TGCGCCAGCAGCTTTGGACCGTACAATGAGCAGTTCTTC. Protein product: CASSFGPYNEQFF.

CDR3 sequence (DNA): TGTGCCAGAAGCGCGCACAGGGACAGGGGCTCTTACGAGCAGTACTTC. This codes for CARSAHRDRGSYEQYF. The chain uses TRBV5-3 and TRBJ2-7; the match to TRBD1 covers 10 bases. TRBV5-3 is an open reading frame whose function is uncertain. Trimming took 4 bases from V and 4 from J; bases not matched to a gene: 11. The CDR3 totals 16 residues.

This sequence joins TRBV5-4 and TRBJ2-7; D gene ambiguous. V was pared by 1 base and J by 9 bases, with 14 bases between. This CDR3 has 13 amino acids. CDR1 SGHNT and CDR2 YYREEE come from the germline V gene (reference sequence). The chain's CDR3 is CASSLWQSFGQYF. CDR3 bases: TGTGCCAGCAGCTTGTGGCAGTCCTTCGGGCAGTACTTC.

The CDR3 DNA reads as TGTGCCAGCAGCTTAGACGGAGTTGGCACAGATACGCAGTATTTT. Amino acid sequence: CASSLDGVGTDTQYF. The chain couples TRBV7-2 to TRBJ2-3, with D uncertain. Germline assignment: CDR1 SGHTA and CDR2 FQGNSA. The CDR3 extends over 15 amino acids. Trimming shortened V by 1 base and J by 1 base, and 9 bases separated the two germline ends.

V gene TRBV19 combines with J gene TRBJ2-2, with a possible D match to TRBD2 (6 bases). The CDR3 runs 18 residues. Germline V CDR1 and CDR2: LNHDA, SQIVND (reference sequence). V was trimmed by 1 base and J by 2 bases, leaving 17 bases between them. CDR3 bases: TGTGCCAGTAGTATAGCCTTTACTAGCCAGAAAAACACCGGGGAGCTGTTTTTT. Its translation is CASSIAFTSQKNTGELFF.

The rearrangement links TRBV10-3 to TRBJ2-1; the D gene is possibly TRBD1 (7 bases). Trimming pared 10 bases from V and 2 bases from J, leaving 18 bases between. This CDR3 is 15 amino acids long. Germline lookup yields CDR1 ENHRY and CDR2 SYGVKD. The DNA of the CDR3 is TGTGCCACAACCCACAGGGGACTCCCCTACAATGAGCAGTTCTTC. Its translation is CATTHRGLPYNEQFF.

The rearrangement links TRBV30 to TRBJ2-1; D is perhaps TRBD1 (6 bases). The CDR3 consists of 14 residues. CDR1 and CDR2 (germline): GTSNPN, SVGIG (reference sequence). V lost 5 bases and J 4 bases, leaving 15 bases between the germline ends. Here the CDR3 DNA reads TGTGCCTGGCATGGGGGCTCAGGATACAATGAGCAGTTCTTC. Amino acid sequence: CAWHGGSGYNEQFF.

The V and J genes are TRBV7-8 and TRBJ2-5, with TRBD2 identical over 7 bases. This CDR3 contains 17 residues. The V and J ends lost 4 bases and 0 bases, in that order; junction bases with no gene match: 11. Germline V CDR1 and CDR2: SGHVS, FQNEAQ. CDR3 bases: TGTGCCAGCAGCTCCCGGGCGATGCGGGAGTACCAAGAGACCCAGTACTTC. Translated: CASSSRAMREYQETQYF. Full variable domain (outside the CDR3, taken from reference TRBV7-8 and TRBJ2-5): GAGVSQSPRYKVAKRGQDVALRCDPISGHVSLFWYQQALGQGPEFLTYFQNEAQLDKSGLPSDRFFAERPEGSVSTLKIQRTQQEDSAVYLCASSSRAMREYQETQYFGPGTRLLVL.

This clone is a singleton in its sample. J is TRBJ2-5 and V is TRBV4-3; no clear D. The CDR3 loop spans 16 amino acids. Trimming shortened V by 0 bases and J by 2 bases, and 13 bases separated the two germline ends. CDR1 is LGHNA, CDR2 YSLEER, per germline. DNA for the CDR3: TGCGCCAGCAGCCAAGATCATTTTCAAGGACAAGAGACCCAGTACTTC. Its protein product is CASSQDHFQGQETQYF.

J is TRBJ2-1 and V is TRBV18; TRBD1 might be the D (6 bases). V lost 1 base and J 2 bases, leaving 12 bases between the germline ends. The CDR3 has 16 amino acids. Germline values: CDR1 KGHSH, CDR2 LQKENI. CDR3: CASSPQRQVPYNEQFF. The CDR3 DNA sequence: TGTGCCAGCTCACCACAGAGACAGGTCCCCTACAATGAGCAGTTCTTC.

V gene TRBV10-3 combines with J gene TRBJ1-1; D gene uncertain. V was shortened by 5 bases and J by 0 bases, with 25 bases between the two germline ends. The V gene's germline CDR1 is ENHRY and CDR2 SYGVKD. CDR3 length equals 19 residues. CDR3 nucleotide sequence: TGTGCCATCAGTCCCCGCGGCCTCACGACACTTCAGATGAACACTGAAGCTTTCTTT. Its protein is CAISPRGLTTLQMNTEAFF.

This CDR3 reads CASSEEGRRSYEQYF. The CDR3 bases are TGTGCCAGCAGTGAAGAGGGGCGGCGCTCCTACGAGCAGTACTTC. The chain joins TRBV2 to TRBJ2-7, with a possible D match to TRBD1 (5 bases). V dropped 1 base and J dropped 0 bases, with 10 bases sitting between them. Germline assignment: CDR1 SNHLY and CDR2 FYNNEI. The CDR3 length is 15 residues.

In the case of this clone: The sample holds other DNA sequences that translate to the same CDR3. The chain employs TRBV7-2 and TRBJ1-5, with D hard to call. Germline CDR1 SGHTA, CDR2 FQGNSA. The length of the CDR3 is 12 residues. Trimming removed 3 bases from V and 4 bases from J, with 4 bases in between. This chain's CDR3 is CASSFYNQPQHF. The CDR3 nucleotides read TGTGCCAGCAGCTTCTATAATCAGCCCCAGCATTTT.

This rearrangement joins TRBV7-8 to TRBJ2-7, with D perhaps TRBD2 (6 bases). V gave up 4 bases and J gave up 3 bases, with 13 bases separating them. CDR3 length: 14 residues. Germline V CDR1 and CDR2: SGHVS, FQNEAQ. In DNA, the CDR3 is TGTGCCAGCAGCTCCTCGGGACTCCTCTACGAGCAGTACTTC. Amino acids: CASSSSGLLYEQYF.

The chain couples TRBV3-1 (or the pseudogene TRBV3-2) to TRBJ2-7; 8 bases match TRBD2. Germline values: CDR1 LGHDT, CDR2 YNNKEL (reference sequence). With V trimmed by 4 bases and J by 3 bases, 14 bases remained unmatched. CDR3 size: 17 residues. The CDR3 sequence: CASSPSAGVTFYYEQYF. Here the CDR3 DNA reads TGTGCCAGCAGCCCCTCAGCGGGGGTTACTTTTTACTACGAGCAGTACTTC.

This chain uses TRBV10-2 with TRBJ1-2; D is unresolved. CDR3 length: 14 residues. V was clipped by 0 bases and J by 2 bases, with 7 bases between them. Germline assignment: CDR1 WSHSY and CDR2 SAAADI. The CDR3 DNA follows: TGCGCCAGCAGTGAGTCGAGCAGGAACTATGGCTACACCTTC. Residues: CASSESSRNYGYTF.

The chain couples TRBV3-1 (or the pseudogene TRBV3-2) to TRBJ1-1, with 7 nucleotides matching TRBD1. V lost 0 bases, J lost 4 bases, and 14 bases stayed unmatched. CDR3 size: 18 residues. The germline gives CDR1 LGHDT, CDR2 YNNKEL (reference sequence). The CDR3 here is CASSQDTLSRGLSTEAFF. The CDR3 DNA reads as TGTGCCAGCAGCCAAGATACCCTGTCGAGGGGGCTGTCCACTGAAGCTTTCTTT.

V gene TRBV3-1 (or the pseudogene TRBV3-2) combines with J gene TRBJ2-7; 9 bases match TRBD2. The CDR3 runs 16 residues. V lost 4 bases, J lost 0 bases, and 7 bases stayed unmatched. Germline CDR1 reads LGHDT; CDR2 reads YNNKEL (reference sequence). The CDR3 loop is CASSRHSTSGSYEQYF. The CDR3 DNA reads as TGTGCCAGCAGCCGACACTCGACTAGCGGCTCCTACGAGCAGTACTTC.

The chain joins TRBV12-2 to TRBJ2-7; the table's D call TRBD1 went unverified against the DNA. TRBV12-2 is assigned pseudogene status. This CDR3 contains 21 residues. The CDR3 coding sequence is TGTGCAAGTCGCTGGGTTTCCAACCGGGACAGGGGGCGTGGGTACCCCTACGAGCAGTACTTC. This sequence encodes CASRWVSNRDRGRGYPYEQYF.

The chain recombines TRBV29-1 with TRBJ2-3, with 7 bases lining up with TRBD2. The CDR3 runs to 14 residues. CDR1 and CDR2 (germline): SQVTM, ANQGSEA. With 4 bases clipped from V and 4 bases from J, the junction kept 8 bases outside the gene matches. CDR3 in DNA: TGCAGCGTTGTCCGAACGGGAGGAGCAGATACGCAGTATTTT. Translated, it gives CSVVRTGGADTQYF.

This chain's CDR3 is CASSQSRRRTTEAFF. The CDR3 coding sequence is TGTGCCAGCAGCCAATCCCGGAGACGAACCACTGAAGCTTTCTTT. The chain is built from TRBV3-1 (or the pseudogene TRBV3-2) and TRBJ1-1; D unresolved. The germline CDR1 and CDR2 sequences are LGHDT and YNNKEL (reference sequence). V lost 2 bases to trimming and J lost 4 bases, with 14 bases between them. The CDR3 has 15 residues.